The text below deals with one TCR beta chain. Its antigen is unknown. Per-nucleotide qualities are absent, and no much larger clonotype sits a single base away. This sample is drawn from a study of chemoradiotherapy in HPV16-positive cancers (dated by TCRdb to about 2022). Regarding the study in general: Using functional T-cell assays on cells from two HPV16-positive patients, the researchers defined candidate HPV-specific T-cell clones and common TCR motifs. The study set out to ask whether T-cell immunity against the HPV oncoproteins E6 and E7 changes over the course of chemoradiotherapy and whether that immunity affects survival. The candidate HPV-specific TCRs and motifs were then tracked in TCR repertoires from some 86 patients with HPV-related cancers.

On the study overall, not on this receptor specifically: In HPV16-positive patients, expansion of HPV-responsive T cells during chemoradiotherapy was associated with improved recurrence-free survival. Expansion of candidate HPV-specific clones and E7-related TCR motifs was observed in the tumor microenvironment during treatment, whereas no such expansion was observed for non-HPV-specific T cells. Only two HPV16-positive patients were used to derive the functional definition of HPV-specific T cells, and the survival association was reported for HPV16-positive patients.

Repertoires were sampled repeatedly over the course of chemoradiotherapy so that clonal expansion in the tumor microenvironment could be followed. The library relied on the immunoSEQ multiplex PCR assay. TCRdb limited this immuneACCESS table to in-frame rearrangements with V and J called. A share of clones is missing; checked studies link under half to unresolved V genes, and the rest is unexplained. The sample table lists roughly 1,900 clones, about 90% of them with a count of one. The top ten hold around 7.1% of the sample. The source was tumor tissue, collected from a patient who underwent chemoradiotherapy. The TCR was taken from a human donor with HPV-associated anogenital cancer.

At the DNA level, the sequence is TGTGCCAGCAGCTTAACGGGAGTCGGGGAGCTGTTTTTT. Its protein reads: CASSLTGVGELFF. The chain joins TRBV7-7 to TRBJ2-2; the D gene is perhaps TRBD2, on 6 matching bases. From the cysteine through the phenylalanine, the CDR3 covers 13 amino acids. This entry keeps only the CDR3 DNA: 39 bases, framed from base 1. V and J are truncated by 2 bases and 7 bases respectively, leaving an intervening sequence of 8 bases. The germline V gene (reference sequence) gives CDR1 as SSHAT and CDR2 as FNYEAQ.